In this sample, the clone carrying this TCR beta chain turned up many times. Antigen unknown. In TCRdb, the reads were re-called with MiXCR into one record per CDR3 protein. The sample lists over 150,000 distinct CDR3 sequences, roughly a sixth occurring once. The CDR3 has 12 amino acids. Germline V gene lookup returns CDR1 SGHVS and CDR2 FNYEAQ. Trimming took off 5 bases at V and 5 bases at J, with 6 bases between the two ends. The data derive from a study of T cell repertoires in cytomegalovirus infection. Overall study context: Both CMV infection and a matching HLA type were indicated by public TCR beta signatures.

Study-level results: The ex vivo response was dominated by HLA-C-restricted CMV-specific TCR beta clonotypes. Cumulative frequency of public TCR beta families picked out carriers of CMV plus the relevant HLA.

The chain is built from TRBV7-6 and TRBJ1-4; D not certain. Sequenced: CD8+ T cells from PBMCs. The TCR comes from a human donor in good health (CMV status not recorded). Some clones in this sample may be carry-over from other donors' samples. The CDR3 sequence is CASSPGNEKLFF. The CDR3 bases are TGTGCCAGCAGCCCGGGAAATGAAAAACTGTTTTTT.